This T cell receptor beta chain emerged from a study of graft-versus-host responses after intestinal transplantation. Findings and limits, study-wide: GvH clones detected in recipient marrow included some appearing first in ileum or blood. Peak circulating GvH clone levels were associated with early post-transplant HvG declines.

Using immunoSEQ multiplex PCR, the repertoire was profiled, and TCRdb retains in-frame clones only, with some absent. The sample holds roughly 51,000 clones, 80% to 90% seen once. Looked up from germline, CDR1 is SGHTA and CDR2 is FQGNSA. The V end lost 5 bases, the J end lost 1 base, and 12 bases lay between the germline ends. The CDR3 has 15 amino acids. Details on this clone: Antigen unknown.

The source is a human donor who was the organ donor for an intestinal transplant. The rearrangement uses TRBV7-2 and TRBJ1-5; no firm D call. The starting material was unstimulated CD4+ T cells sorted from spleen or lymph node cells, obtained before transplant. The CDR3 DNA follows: TGTGCCAGCAGCCCCGAAGCGCGAAGCAATCAGCCCCAGCATTTT. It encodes CASSPEARSNQPQHF.